These 21 T cell receptor beta chains were sequenced from one sample in a study of T cell responses to AZD1222 COVID-19 vaccine. Sequencing used immunoSEQ multiplex PCR; TCRdb keeps in-frame clones, though not all of them. The data contain 100,000 to 150,000 clones, around nine tenths of them seen just once; the ten biggest clones take up around 5.6%. The source material was peripheral blood, sampled on day 0 of AZD1222 vaccination. The receptors originated from an adult in good health.

CDR3 loop: CASRTPSLEGEKLFF. CDR3 sequence (DNA): TGTGCCAGCAGGACCCCGTCCCTCGAGGGGGAAAAACTGTTTTTT. The V gene is TRBV6-5, the J gene TRBJ1-4; tentatively, D is TRBD1 (5 bases). CDR3 length: 15 amino acids. V lost 6 bases, J lost 8 bases, and 19 bases lay in between. Germline CDR1 is MNHEY and CDR2 is SVGAGI.

V gene TRBV11-2 combines with J gene TRBJ2-1; 7 nucleotides align to TRBD2. Trimming cost V 1 base and J 4 bases; bases outside gene matches: 4. Germline loops: CDR1 SGHAT, CDR2 FQNNGV. The CDR3 totals 15 residues. For the CDR3, the DNA is TGTGCCAGCAGCTTAGGCGGGGGATCTTACAATGAGCAGTTCTTC. It encodes CASSLGGGSYNEQFF.

This chain links TRBV28 with TRBJ1-2, with D perhaps matching TRBD1 (5 bases). CDR3 length: 16 residues. CDR1 is MDHEN, CDR2 SYDVKM, per germline. V was clipped by 1 base and J by 1 base, with 13 bases between them. The DNA of the CDR3 is TGTGCCAGCAGTTTATCCCCTCGACAGAGTAACTATGGCTACACCTTC. Translating it yields CASSLSPRQSNYGYTF.

V usage is TRBV2 and J usage is TRBJ1-1, with D possibly matching TRBD1 (5 bases). Trimming stripped 2 bases from V and 3 bases from J, with 10 bases between. Germline V gene lookup returns CDR1 SNHLY and CDR2 FYNNEI. The CDR3 runs 14 residues. The CDR3 bases are TGTGCCAGCAGTGAACAGGGCTGGGACACTGAAGCTTTCTTT. Protein product: CASSEQGWDTEAFF.

The chain joins TRBV5-1 to TRBJ2-3, with D perhaps matching TRBD2 (6 bases). Trimming removed 5 bases at V and 5 bases at J, with 6 bases between. The CDR3 loop spans 11 amino acids. Germline assignment: CDR1 SGHRS and CDR2 YFSETQ. CDR3 region: CASREGDTQYF. The CDR3 bases are TGCGCCAGCAGGGAGGGAGATACGCAGTATTTT.

Comment on this clone: The same CDR3 is also encoded by other DNA sequences in this sample. The chain joins TRBV28 to TRBJ1-1; D gene ambiguous. CDR3 length: 12 amino acids. V gave up 2 bases and J gave up 1 base, with 2 bases separating them. Per germline, CDR1 MDHEN and CDR2 SYDVKM. CDR3 sequence reads: CASSLRNTEAFF. As DNA, the CDR3 is TGTGCCAGCAGTTTAAGGAACACTGAAGCTTTCTTT.

The chain carries TRBV6-2 or TRBV6-3 and TRBJ1-2, with TRBD1 as a possible D gene (5 bases). The CDR3 extends over 14 amino acids. Germline V lookup: CDR1 MNHEY, CDR2 SVGEGT. V lost 0 bases, J lost 2 bases, and 7 bases lay in between. The CDR3 spells CASSYSWGNYGYTF. CDR3 nucleotides: TGTGCCAGCAGTTACTCTTGGGGGAACTATGGCTACACCTTC.

In regard to this clone: At one boundary the junction diverges from the germline segment, which might be a read error. This rearrangement joins TRBV15 to TRBJ2-1, with TRBD2 matching over 7 bases. The CDR3 is 16 residues long. Germline-derived CDR1 and CDR2 are LNHNV and YYDKDF (reference sequence). The CDR3 nucleotides are TGTGCCACCGGCAGAATCGCGGGAGCACTCTACAATGAGCAGTTCTTC. Translating it yields CATGRIAGALYNEQFF.

This clone was counted a single time. The J gene is TRBJ2-2, the V gene TRBV15; D is ambiguous. Germline V gene lookup returns CDR1 LNHNV and CDR2 YYDKDF (reference sequence). The CDR3 is made up of 16 amino acids. The V end lost 2 bases, the J end lost 1 base, and 11 bases lay between the germline ends. The CDR3 bases are TGTGCCACCAGCAGAATTTTTATAGGGAACACCGGGGAGCTGTTTTTT. The encoded protein is CATSRIFIGNTGELFF.

V is TRBV9 and J is TRBJ1-3, with D possibly TRBD1 on 6 matching bases. Trimming left V 0 bases short and J 3 bases short, with 10 bases between. CDR3 size: 15 residues. Germline CDR1 is SGDLS and CDR2 is YYNGEE. CDR3 coding DNA: TGTGCCAGCAGCGTAGATTCAGGGGATGGAAACACCATATATTTT. Translation gives CASSVDSGDGNTIYF.

The rearrangement uses TRBV29-1 and TRBJ1-3; 8 bases are shared with TRBD1. This CDR3 region has 13 residues. The germline CDR1 and CDR2 sequences are SQVTM and ANQGSEA. V gave up 7 bases and J gave up 1 base; unmatched junction bases: 3. As DNA, the CDR3 is TGCAGCGCCCGGACAGGGTCTGGAAACACCATATATTTT. This sequence encodes CSARTGSGNTIYF.

CDR3 in amino acids: CATSSGAGYEQYF. As DNA, the CDR3 is TGTGCCACCAGCTCAGGGGCTGGCTACGAGCAGTACTTC. The V gene is TRBV15, the J gene TRBJ2-7; maybe TRBD1 (6 bases). The V gene's germline CDR1 is LNHNV and CDR2 YYDKDF (reference sequence). This CDR3 comprises 13 residues. V lost 5 bases to trimming and J lost 3 bases, with 11 bases between them.

The V call is TRBV5-1, the J call TRBJ2-7; 8 bases align to TRBD1. The CDR3 is 15 amino acids. With 0 bases clipped from V and 6 bases from J, the junction kept 8 bases outside the gene matches. Per the germline V gene, CDR1 is SGHRS and CDR2 is YFSETQ. This chain's CDR3 is CASSLEQGVECEQYF. The CDR3 DNA reads as TGCGCCAGCAGCTTGGAACAGGGGGTTGAGTGCGAGCAGTACTTC.

The chain employs TRBV5-1 and TRBJ2-7; TRBD2 matches 12 bases. CDR1 and CDR2 (germline): SGHRS, YFSETQ. This CDR3 has 16 residues. V lost 2 bases, J lost 2 bases, and 5 bases stayed unmatched. The CDR3 loop is CASSLRRLAGAYEQYF. CDR3 DNA: TGCGCCAGCAGCTTACGCAGACTAGCGGGGGCCTACGAGCAGTACTTC.

The rearrangement joins TRBV6-6 to TRBJ2-5; no clear D. The CDR3 has 13 residues. Germline V lookup: CDR1 MNHNY, CDR2 SVGAGI (reference sequence). Trimming left V 5 bases short and J 3 bases short, with 10 bases between. CDR3 nucleotide sequence: TGTGCCAGCAGTAGCCACTTAGAAGAGACCCAGTACTTC. It codes for CASSSHLEETQYF.

This rearrangement joins TRBV18 to TRBJ1-1; a weak D match, TRBD1 (5 bases). Trimming pared 3 bases from V and 7 bases from J, leaving 9 bases between. The CDR3 has 12 amino acids. Per germline, CDR1 KGHSH and CDR2 LQKENI. CDR3 in amino acids: CASSPGTREAFF. The CDR3 DNA sequence: TGTGCCAGCTCACCTGGGACTCGTGAAGCTTTCTTT.

The V gene is TRBV2, the J gene TRBJ2-3, with 7 bases identical to TRBD2. This CDR3 region has 15 residues. Per germline, CDR1 SNHLY and CDR2 FYNNEI. The V gene end was trimmed by 3 bases and the J gene end by 2 bases; junction bases not matched to a gene: 5. The CDR3 nucleotides are TGTGCCAGCAGTGAGTCTCTAGCGGCCACAGATACGCAGTATTTT. This codes for CASSESLAATDTQYF.

The chain employs TRBV19 and TRBJ2-7, with D maybe TRBD2 (7 bases). Germline assignment: CDR1 LNHDA and CDR2 SQIVND (reference sequence). The CDR3 extends over 16 amino acids. V gave up 3 bases and J gave up 0 bases, with 15 bases separating them. CDR3 protein: CASSIGGARSSYEQYF. CDR3 DNA sequence: TGTGCCAGTAGTATTGGGGGGGCGCGGAGCTCCTACGAGCAGTACTTC.

This clone has only one observation. The chain combines TRBV7-9 with TRBJ2-1; the match to TRBD2 covers 10 bases. The CDR3 covers 16 residues. V lost 2 bases and J lost 8; bases outside the gene matches: 9. The germline V gene encodes CDR1 SEHNR and CDR2 FQNEAQ (reference sequence). The CDR3 bases are TGTGCCAGCAGCTTAAGATGGACTAGCGGTATGGATGAGCAGTTCTTC. Protein product: CASSLRWTSGMDEQFF.

This rearrangement joins TRBV19 to TRBJ2-7, with 8 bases aligning to TRBD1. The CDR3 contains 15 residues. V lost 7 bases and J lost 2; bases outside the gene matches: 10. The germline V gene has CDR1 LNHDA and CDR2 SQIVND (reference sequence). The DNA for the CDR3 is TGTGCCAGTACCGGTGGGACAGGCCCTGCCTACGAGCAGTACTTC. Translating it yields CASTGGTGPAYEQYF.

On this clone itself: At one of its ends the junction is not consistent with the germline gene, which may arise from a read error. The V call is TRBV4-1, the J call TRBJ2-3, with D perhaps given as TRBD1 or TRBD2 (5 bases each). Germline V gene data show CDR1 as MGHRA and CDR2 as YSYEKL. The CDR3 runs to 13 residues. The CDR3 coding sequence is TGCGCCAGCAGCAAAGATGCCGGGACGCCGCAGTATTTT. Translating it yields CASSKDAGTPQYF.